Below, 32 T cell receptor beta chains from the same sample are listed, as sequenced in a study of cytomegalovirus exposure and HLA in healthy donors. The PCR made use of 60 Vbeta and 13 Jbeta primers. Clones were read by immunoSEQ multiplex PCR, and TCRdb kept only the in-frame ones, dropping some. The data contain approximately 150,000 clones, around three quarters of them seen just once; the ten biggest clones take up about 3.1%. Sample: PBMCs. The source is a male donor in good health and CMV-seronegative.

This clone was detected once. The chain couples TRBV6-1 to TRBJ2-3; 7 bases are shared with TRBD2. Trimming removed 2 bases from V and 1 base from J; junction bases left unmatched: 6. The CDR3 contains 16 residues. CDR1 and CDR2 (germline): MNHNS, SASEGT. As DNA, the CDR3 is TGTGCCAGCAGTGAATGGGGAGGGGAGGGCACAGATACGCAGTATTTT. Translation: CASSEWGGEGTDTQYF.

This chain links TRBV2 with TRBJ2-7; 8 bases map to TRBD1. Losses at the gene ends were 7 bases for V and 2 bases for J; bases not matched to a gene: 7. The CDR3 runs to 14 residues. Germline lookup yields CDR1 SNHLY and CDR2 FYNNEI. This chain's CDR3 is CASTPWTGTYEQYF. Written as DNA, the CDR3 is TGTGCCAGCACCCCTTGGACAGGGACCTACGAGCAGTACTTC.

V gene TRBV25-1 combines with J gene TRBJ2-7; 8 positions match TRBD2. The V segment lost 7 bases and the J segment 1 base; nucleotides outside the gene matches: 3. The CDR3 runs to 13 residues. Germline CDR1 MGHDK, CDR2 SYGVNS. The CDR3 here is CASTRGGSYEQYF. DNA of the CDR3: TGTGCCAGCACCCGGGGGGGGTCCTACGAGCAGTACTTC.

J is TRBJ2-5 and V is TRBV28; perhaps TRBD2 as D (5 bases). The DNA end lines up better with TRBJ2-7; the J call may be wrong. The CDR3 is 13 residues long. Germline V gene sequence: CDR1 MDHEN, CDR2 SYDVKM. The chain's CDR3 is CASNRRNFYEQYF. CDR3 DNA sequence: TGTGCCAGCAATAGGAGGAACTTCTACGAGCAGTACTTC.

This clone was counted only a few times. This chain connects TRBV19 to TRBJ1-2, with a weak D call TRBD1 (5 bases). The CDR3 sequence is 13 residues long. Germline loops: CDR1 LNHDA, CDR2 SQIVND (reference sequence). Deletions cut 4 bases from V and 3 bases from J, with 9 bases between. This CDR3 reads CASSSAGHYGYTF. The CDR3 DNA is TGTGCCAGTAGTAGTGCAGGGCACTATGGCTACACCTTC.

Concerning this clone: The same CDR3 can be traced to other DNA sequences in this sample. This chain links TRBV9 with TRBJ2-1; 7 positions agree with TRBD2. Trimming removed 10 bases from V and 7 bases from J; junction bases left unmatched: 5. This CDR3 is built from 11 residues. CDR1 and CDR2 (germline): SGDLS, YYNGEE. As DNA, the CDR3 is TGTGCCTCGGGGAGGGAGAATGAGCAGTTCTTC. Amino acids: CASGRENEQFF.

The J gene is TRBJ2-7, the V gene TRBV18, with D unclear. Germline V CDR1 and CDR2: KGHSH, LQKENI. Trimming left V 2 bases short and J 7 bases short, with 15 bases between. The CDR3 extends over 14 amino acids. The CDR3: CASSPGSRGSEQYF. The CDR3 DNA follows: TGTGCCAGCTCACCAGGGTCTAGAGGTAGTGAGCAGTACTTC.

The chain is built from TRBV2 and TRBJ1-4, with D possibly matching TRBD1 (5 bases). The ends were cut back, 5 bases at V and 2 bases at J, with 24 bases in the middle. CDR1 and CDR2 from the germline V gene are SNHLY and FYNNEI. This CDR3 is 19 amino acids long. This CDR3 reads CASSPKPAYGGGTNEKLFF. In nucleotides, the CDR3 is TGTGCCAGCAGTCCTAAACCGGCCTACGGGGGTGGGACTAATGAAAAACTGTTTTTT.

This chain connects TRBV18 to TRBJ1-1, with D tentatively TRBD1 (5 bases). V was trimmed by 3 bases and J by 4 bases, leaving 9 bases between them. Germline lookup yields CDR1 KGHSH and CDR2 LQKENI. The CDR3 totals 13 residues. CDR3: CASSPGRVTEAFF. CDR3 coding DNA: TGTGCCAGCTCACCGGGCAGGGTCACTGAAGCTTTCTTT. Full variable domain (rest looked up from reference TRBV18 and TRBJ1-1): NAGVMQNPRHLVRRRGQEARLRCSPMKGHSHVYWYRQLPEEGLKFMVYLQKENIIDESGMPKERFSAEFPKEGPSILRIQQVVRGDSAAYFCASSPGRVTEAFFGQGTRLTVV.

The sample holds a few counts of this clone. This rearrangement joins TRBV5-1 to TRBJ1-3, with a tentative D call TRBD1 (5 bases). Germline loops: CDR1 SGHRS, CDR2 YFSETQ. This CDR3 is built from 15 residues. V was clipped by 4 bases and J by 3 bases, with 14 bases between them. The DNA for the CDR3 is TGCGCCAGCAGCGCAACTGGGACTGATGGAAACACCATATATTTT. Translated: CASSATGTDGNTIYF.

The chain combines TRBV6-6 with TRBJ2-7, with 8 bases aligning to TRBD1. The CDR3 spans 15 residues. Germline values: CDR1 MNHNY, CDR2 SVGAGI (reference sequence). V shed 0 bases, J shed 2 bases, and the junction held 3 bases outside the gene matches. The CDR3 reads CASSYSAGGPYEQYF. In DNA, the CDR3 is TGTGCCAGCAGTTACTCGGCAGGGGGCCCCTACGAGCAGTACTTC.

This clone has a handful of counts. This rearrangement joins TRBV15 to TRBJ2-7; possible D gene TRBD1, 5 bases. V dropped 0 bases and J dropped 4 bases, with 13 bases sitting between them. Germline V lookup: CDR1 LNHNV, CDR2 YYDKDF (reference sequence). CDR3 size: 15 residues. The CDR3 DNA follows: TGTGCCACCAGCAGAGACCAGACAGTGATTTACGAGCAGTACTTC. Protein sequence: CATSRDQTVIYEQYF.

The CDR3 DNA follows: TGCGCCAGCAGACCTCAGGGTCCCACTGAAGCTTTCTTT. It codes for CASRPQGPTEAFF. V gene TRBV4-3 combines with J gene TRBJ1-1; possibly TRBD1 for D (5 bases). This CDR3 contains 13 residues. Trimming removed 6 bases at V and 4 bases at J, with 12 bases between. Germline V gene sequence: CDR1 LGHNA, CDR2 YSLEER.

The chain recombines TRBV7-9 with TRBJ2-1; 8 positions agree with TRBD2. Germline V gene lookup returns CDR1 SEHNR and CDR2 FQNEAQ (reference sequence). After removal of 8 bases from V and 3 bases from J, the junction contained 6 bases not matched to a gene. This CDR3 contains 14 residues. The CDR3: CASAREGVYNEQFF. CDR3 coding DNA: TGTGCCAGCGCCCGGGAGGGGGTCTACAATGAGCAGTTCTTC.

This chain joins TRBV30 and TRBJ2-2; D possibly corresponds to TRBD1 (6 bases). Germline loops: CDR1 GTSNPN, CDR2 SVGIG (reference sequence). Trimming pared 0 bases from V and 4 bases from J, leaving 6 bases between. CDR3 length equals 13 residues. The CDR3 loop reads CAWSVGGTGELFF. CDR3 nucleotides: TGTGCCTGGAGTGTAGGGGGCACCGGGGAGCTGTTTTTT.

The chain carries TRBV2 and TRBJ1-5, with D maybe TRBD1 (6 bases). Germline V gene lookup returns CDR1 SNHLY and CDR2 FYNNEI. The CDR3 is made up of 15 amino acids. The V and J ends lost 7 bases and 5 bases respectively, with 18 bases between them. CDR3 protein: CASTKQGLKHQPQHF. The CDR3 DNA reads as TGTGCCAGCACAAAACAGGGCTTGAAACATCAGCCCCAGCATTTT.

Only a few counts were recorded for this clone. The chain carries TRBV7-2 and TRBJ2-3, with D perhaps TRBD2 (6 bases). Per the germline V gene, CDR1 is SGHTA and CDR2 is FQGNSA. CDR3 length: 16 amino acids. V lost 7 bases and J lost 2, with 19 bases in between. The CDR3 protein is CASISDGGRPTDTQYF. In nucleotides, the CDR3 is TGTGCCAGCATATCTGATGGTGGGAGGCCCACAGATACGCAGTATTTT. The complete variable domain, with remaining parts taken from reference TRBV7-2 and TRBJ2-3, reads GAGVSQSPSNKVTEKGKDVELRCDPISGHTALYWYRQSLGQGLEFLIYFQGNSAPDKSGLPSDRFSAERTGGSVSTLTIQRTQQEDSAVYLCASISDGGRPTDTQYFGPGTRLTVL.

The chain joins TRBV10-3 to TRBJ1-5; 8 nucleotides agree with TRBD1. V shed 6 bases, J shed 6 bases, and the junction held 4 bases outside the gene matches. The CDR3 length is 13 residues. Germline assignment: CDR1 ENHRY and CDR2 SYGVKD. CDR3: CAIRGTGGQPQHF. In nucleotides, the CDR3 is TGTGCCATCAGGGGGACAGGAGGTCAGCCCCAGCATTTT.

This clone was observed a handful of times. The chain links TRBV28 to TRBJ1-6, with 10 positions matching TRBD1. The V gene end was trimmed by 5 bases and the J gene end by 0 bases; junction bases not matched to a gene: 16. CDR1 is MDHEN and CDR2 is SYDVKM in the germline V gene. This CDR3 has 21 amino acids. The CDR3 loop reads CASSGPPRDRGASSYNSPLHF. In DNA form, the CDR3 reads TGTGCCAGCAGTGGCCCGCCCCGGGACAGGGGAGCAAGCTCCTATAATTCACCCCTCCACTTT. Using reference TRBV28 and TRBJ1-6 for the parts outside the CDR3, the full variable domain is DVKVTQSSRYLVKRTGEKVFLECVQDMDHENMFWYRQDPGLGLRLIYFSYDVKMKEKGDIPEGYSVSREKKERFSLILESASTNQTSMYLCASSGPPRDRGASSYNSPLHFGNGTRLTVT.

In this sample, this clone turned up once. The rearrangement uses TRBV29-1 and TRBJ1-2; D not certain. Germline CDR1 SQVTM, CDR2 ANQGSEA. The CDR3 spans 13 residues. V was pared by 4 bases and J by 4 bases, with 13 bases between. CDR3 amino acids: CSVANGIAYGYTF. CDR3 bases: TGCAGCGTTGCTAACGGTATCGCCTATGGCTACACCTTC.

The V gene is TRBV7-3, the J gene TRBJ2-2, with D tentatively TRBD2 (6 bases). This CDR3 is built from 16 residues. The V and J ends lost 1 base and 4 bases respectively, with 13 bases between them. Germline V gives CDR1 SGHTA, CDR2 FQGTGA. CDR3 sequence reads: CASSLSGTHPTGELFF. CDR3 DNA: TGTGCCAGCAGCTTAAGCGGGACTCATCCCACCGGGGAGCTGTTTTTT.

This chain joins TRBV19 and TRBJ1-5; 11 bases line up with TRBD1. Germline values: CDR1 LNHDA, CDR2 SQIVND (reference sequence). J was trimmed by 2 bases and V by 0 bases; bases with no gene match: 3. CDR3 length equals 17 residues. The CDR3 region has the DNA TGTGCCAGTAGTATAGAAGGGACAGGGGGAGGCAATCAGCCCCAGCATTTT. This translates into CASSIEGTGGGNQPQHF.

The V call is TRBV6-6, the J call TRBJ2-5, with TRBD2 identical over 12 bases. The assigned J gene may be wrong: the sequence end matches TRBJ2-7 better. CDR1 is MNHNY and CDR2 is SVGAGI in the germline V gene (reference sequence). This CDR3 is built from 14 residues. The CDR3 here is CASTQTSGSYEQYF. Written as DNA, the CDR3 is TGTGCCAGCACCCAGACTAGCGGGAGCTACGAGCAGTACTTC.

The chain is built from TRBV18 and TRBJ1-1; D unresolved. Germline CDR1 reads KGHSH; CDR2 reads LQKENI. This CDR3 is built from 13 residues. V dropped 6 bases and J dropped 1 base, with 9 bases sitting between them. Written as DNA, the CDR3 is TGTGCCAGCTCGGTTGAGGAGAACACTGAAGCTTTCTTT. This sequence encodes CASSVEENTEAFF. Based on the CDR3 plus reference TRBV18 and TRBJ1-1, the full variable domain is NAGVMQNPRHLVRRRGQEARLRCSPMKGHSHVYWYRQLPEEGLKFMVYLQKENIIDESGMPKERFSAEFPKEGPSILRIQQVVRGDSAAYFCASSVEENTEAFFGQGTRLTVV.

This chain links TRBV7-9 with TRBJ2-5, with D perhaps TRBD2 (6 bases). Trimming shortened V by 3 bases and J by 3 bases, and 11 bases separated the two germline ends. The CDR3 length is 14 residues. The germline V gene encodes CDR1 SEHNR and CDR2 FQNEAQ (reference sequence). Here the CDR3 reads CASSFSSGEETQYF. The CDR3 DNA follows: TGTGCCAGCAGCTTCAGTTCGGGGGAAGAGACCCAGTACTTC.

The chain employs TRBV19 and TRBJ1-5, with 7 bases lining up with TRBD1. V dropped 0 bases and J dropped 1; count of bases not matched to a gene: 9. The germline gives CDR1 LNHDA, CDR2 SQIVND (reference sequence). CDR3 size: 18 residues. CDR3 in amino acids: CASSIDLADRESNQPQHF. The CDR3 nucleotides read TGTGCCAGTAGTATAGATCTCGCAGACAGGGAAAGCAATCAGCCCCAGCATTTT.

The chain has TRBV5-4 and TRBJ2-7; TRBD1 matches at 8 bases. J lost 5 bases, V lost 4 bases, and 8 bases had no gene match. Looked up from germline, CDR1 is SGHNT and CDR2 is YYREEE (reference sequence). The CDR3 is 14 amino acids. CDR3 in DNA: TGTGCCAGCAGCCTCGTCGGGACAGGACACGAGCAGTACTTC. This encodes CASSLVGTGHEQYF.

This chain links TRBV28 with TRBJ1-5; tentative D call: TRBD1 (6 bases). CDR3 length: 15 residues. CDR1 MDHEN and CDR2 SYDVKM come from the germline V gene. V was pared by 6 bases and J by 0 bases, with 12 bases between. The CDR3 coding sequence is TGTGCCAGCAGCACCACAGGGTATAGCAATCAGCCCCAGCATTTT. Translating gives CASSTTGYSNQPQHF.

The CDR3 region is CASRALRQALEQYF. The CDR3 DNA is TGCGCCAGCAGAGCCTTAAGACAGGCCCTCGAGCAGTACTTC. This chain links TRBV10-1 with TRBJ2-7; tentative D call: TRBD1 (6 bases). CDR1 and CDR2 from the germline V gene are WNHNN and SYGVQD (reference sequence). With 6 bases removed from V and 6 bases from J, the gap between germline ends came to 18 bases. This CDR3 region has 14 residues.

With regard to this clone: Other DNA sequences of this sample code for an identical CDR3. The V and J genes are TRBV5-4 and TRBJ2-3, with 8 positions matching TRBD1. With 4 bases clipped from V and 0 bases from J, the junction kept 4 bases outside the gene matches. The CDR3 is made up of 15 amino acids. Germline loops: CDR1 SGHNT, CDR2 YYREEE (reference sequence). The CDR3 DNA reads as TGTGCCAGCAGCAAGACAGGGGACAGCACAGATACGCAGTATTTT. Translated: CASSKTGDSTDTQYF. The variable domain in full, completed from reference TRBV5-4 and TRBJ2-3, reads ETGVTQSPTHLIKTRGQQVTLRCSSQSGHNTVSWYQQALGQGPQFIFQYYREEENGRGNFPPRFSGLQFPNYSSELNVNALELDDSALYLCASSKTGDSTDTQYFGPGTRLTVL.

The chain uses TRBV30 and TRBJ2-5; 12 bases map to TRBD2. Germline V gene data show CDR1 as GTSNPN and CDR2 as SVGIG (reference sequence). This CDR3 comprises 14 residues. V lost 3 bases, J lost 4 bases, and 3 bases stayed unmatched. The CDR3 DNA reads TGTGCCTGGAGCCCGGGACTAGCGGGAGAGACCCAGTACTTC. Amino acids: CAWSPGLAGETQYF.

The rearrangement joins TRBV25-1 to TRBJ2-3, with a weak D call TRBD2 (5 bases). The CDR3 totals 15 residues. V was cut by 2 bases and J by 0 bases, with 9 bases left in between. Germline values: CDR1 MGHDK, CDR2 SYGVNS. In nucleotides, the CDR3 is TGTGCCAGCAGTGAAACGGGGTCTAGCACAGATACGCAGTATTTT. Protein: CASSETGSSTDTQYF.